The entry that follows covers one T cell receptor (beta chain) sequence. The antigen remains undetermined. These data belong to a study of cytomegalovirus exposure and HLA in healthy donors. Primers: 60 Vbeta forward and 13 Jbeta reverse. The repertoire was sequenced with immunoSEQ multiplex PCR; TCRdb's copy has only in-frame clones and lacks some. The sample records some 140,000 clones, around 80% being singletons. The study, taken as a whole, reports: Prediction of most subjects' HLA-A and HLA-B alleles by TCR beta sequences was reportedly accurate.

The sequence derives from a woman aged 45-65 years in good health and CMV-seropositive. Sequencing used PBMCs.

The CDR3 loop reads CAWSPSGNQPQHF. The CDR3 DNA reads as TGTGCCTGGAGTCCTTCCGGCAATCAGCCCCAGCATTTT. The chain is built from TRBV30 and TRBJ1-5; D unresolved. V lost 2 bases, J lost 2 bases, and 7 bases lay in between. This CDR3 is 13 amino acids long. From germline, CDR1 is GTSNPN and CDR2 SVGIG (reference sequence).